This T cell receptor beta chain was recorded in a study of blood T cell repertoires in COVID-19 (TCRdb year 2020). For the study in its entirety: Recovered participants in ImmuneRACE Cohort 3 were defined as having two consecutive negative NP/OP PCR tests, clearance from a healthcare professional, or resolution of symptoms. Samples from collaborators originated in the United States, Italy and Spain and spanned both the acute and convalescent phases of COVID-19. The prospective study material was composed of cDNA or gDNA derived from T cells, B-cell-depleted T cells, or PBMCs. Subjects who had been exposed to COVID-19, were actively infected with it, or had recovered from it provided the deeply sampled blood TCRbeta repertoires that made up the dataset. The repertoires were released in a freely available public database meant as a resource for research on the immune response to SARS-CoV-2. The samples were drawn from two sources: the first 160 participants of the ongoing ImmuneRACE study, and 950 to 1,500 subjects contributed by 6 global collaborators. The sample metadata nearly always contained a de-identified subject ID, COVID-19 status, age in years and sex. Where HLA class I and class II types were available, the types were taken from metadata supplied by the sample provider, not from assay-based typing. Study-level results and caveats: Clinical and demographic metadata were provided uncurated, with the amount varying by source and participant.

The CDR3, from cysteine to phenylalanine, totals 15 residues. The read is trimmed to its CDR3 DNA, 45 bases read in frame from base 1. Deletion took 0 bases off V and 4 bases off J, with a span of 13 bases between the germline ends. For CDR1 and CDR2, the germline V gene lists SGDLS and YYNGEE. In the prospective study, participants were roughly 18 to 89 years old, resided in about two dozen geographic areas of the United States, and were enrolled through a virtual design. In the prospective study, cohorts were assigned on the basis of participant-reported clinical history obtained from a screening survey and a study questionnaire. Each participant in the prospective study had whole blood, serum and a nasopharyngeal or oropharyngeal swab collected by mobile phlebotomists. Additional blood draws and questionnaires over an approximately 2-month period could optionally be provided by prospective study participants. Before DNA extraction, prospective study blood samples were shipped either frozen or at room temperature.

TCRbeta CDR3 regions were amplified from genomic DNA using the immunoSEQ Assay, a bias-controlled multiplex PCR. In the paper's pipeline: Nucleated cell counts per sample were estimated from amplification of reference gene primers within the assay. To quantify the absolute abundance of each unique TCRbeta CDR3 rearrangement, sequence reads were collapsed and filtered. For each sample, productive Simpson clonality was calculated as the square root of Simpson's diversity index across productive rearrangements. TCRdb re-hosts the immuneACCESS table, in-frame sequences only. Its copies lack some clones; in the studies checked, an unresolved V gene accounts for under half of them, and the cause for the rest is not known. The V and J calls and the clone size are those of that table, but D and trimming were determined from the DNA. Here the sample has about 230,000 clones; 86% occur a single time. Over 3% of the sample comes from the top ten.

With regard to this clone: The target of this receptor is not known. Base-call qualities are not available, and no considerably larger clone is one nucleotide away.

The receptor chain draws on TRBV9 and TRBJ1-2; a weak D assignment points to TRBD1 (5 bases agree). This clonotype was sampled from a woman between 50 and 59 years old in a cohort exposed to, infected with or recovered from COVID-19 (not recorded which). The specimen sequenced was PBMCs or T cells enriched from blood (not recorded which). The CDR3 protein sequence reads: CASSVETGAAYGYTF. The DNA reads TGTGCCAGCAGCGTAGAAACAGGTGCTGCCTATGGCTACACCTTC.